One sample yielded the 7 T cell receptor beta chains listed below, sequenced in a study of T cell responses to AZD1222 COVID-19 vaccine. Sequenced by immunoSEQ multiplex PCR; TCRdb stores in-frame clones only, minus some. The sample carries approximately 110,000 clones, more than 85% recorded once. The sequences come from peripheral blood, collected on day 0 of AZD1222 vaccination. The receptors originated from an adult in good health.

CDR3 loop: CASSPRTGSYEQYF. The CDR3 DNA follows: TGTGCCAGCAGCCCCCGTACAGGGTCCTACGAGCAGTACTTC. The chain employs TRBV6-6 and TRBJ2-7; maybe TRBD1 (6 bases). Trimming took off 6 bases at V and 1 base at J, with 13 bases between the two ends. Germline CDR1 MNHNY, CDR2 SVGAGI (reference sequence). The CDR3 loop spans 14 amino acids.

This chain links TRBV13 with TRBJ2-1, with 7 bases that match TRBD2. Unmatched junction bases numbered 7, after V lost 5 bases and J lost 12 bases. CDR3 length equals 12 residues. CDR1 is PRHDT, CDR2 FYEKMQ, per germline (reference sequence). CDR3 in amino acids: CASSLGLERQFF. The CDR3 coding sequence is TGTGCCAGCAGCCTCGGACTAGAAAGGCAGTTCTTC. Variable domain in full (rest from reference TRBV13 and TRBJ2-1): AAGVIQSPRHLIKEKRETATLKCYPIPRHDTVYWYQQGPGQDPQFLISFYEKMQSDKGSIPDRFSAQQFSDYHSELNMSSLELGDSALYFCASSLGLERQFFGPGTRLTVL.

The chain carries TRBV5-1 and TRBJ1-2; D uncertain. V gave up 0 bases and J gave up 5 bases, with 5 bases separating them. The CDR3 totals 12 residues. Germline CDR1 SGHRS, CDR2 YFSETQ. The CDR3 here is CASSLGVYGYTF. Written as DNA, the CDR3 is TGCGCCAGCAGCTTGGGTGTTTATGGCTACACCTTC.

This clone was detected once. The CDR3 protein is CASSLARSSGNTIYF. As DNA, the CDR3 is TGTGCCAGCAGCTTAGCTCGGAGCTCTGGAAACACCATATATTTT. The rearrangement links TRBV7-8 to TRBJ1-3; no reliable D call. Per germline, CDR1 SGHVS and CDR2 FQNEAQ. Trimming stripped 0 bases from V and 0 bases from J, with 6 bases between. This CDR3 contains 15 residues.

V gene TRBV4-3 combines with J gene TRBJ2-5, with 8 bases identical to TRBD2. V shed 2 bases and J 4 bases; nucleotides not matched to a gene: 6. Germline assignment: CDR1 LGHNA and CDR2 YSLEER. The CDR3 contains 15 residues. CDR3 nucleotides: TGCGCCAGCAGCCAAAGGAGCGGGAGCGGAGAGACCCAGTACTTC. Its translation is CASSQRSGSGETQYF.

The rearrangement joins TRBV11-2 to TRBJ1-2, with a weak D call TRBD1 (5 bases). Trimming shortened V by 0 bases and J by 6 bases, and 5 bases separated the two germline ends. CDR1 is SGHAT, CDR2 FQNNGV, per germline. The CDR3 loop spans 12 amino acids. For the CDR3, the DNA is TGTGCCAGCAGCTTAGAAGGGGATGGCTACACCTTC. Residues: CASSLEGDGYTF. Full variable domain (rest looked up from reference TRBV11-2 and TRBJ1-2): EAGVAQSPRYKIIEKRQSVAFWCNPISGHATLYWYQQILGQGPKLLIQFQNNGVVDDSQLPKDRFSAERLKGVDSTLKIQPAKLEDSAVYLCASSLEGDGYTFGSGTRLTVV.

V gene TRBV6-1 combines with J gene TRBJ1-3; D gene unclear. The CDR3 loop spans 13 amino acids. CDR1 is MNHNS, CDR2 SASEGT, per germline. The V gene lost 1 base and the J gene lost 9 bases, with 10 bases spanning the gap. CDR3 nucleotides: TGTGCCAGCAGTGAAGGTCCCGGACGCACCATATATTTT. This gives the protein CASSEGPGRTIYF.